This T cell receptor (beta chain) was documented in a study of cytomegalovirus exposure and HLA in healthy donors. Study-wide findings and caveats: Most TCR beta V segments were productive about 87% or about 30% of the time in an earlier analysis.

Concerning this clone: Its specificity is not known.

This CDR3 is built from 14 residues. CDR1 and CDR2 (germline): MNHNS, SASEGT. The V segment lost 6 bases and the J segment 5 bases; nucleotides outside the gene matches: 7. 60 Vbeta and 13 Jbeta primers were used in PCR. The protocol was immunoSEQ multiplex PCR, while the TCRdb copy is restricted to in-frame clones and leaves out a portion. Here the sample spans around 190,000 clones, roughly 86% being singletons. J is TRBJ2-1 and V is TRBV6-1; 7 nucleotides align to TRBD1. The sequence was collected from a middle-aged man in good health and CMV-seropositive. The source material was PBMCs. CDR3 amino acids: CASRLWTGNNEQFF. Written as DNA, the CDR3 is TGTGCCAGCAGACTTTGGACAGGTAACAATGAGCAGTTCTTC.